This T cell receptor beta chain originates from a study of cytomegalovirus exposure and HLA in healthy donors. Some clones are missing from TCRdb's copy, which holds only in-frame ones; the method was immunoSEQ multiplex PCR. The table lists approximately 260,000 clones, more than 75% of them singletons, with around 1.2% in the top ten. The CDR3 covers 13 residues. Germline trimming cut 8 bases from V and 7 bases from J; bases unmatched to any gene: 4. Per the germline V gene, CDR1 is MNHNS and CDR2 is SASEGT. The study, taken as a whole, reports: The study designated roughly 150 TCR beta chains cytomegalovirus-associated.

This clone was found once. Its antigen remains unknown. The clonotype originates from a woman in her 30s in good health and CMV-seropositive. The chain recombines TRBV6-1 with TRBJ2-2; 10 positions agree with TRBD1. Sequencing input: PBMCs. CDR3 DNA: TGTGCCAGCGGGGGACAGGGGCTCGGGGAGCTGTTTTTT. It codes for CASGGQGLGELFF.